The rows below give T cell receptor beta chains drawn from one sample of a study of CD8+ T cells in alopecia areata. Data came from immunoSEQ multiplex PCR; TCRdb stores just in-frame clones and leaves some out. The sample shows 150,000 or so clones, about 51% of them seen only once. The material was CD8+ T cells sorted from blood, obtained at week 0. Receptors were obtained from a human donor with alopecia areata. Both conserved end residues are part of each CDR3. D genes are given only for firm matches. Some rows have no size entry. The others give once, few or many, or a class for an expanded clone.

CDR3 protein: CSASDGETQYF; CDR3 DNA: TGCAGTGCTAGCGACGGAGAGACCCAGTACTTC; D gene: -; V gene: TRBV20-1; J gene: TRBJ2-5; clone size: -
CDR3 protein: CASSTLGLYGYTF; CDR3 DNA: TGTGCCAGCAGCACCCTCGGGCTCTATGGCTACACCTTC; D gene: -; V gene: TRBV9; J gene: TRBJ1-2; clone size: once
CDR3 protein: CASSFPLPVSGGLRTDTQYF; CDR3 DNA: TGCGCCAGCAGCTTTCCTCTGCCCGTTAGCGGGGGGCTACGCACAGATACGCAGTATTTT; D gene: TRBD2; V gene: TRBV5-1; J gene: TRBJ2-3; clone size: -
CDR3 protein: CASRSGQGHTF; CDR3 DNA: TGTGCCAGCAGATCGGGACAGGGACACACCTTC; D gene: TRBD1; V gene: TRBV6-5; J gene: TRBJ1-2; clone size: -
CDR3 protein: CSARGQGMKNEQFF; CDR3 DNA: TGCAGCGCCCGGGGACAGGGGATGAAGAATGAGCAGTTCTTC; D gene: TRBD1; V gene: TRBV29-1; J gene: TRBJ2-1; clone size: few
CDR3 protein: CASSLDKNEAFF; CDR3 DNA: TGTGCCAGCAGCTTAGATAAGAATGAAGCTTTCTTT; D gene: -; V gene: TRBV11-2; J gene: TRBJ1-1; clone size: once
CDR3 protein: CASRSGAQETQYF; CDR3 DNA: TGTGCCAGCAGGTCAGGAGCTCAAGAGACCCAGTACTTC; D gene: -; V gene: TRBV7-9; J gene: TRBJ2-5; clone size: -
CDR3 protein: CASSLGGGGNGYTF; CDR3 DNA: TGTGCCAGCAGCTTAGGCGGCGGCGGGAATGGCTACACCTTC; D gene: -; V gene: TRBV13; J gene: TRBJ1-2; clone size: -
CDR3 protein: CAWTSGTYNEQFF; CDR3 DNA: TGTGCCTGGACTAGCGGGACCTACAATGAGCAGTTCTTC; D gene: TRBD2; V gene: TRBV30; J gene: TRBJ2-1; clone size: few
CDR3 protein: CASSSGGGDTQYF; CDR3 DNA: TGTGCCAGCAGCTCCGGGGGCGGGGATACGCAGTATTTT; D gene: -; V gene: TRBV7-7; J gene: TRBJ2-3; clone size: -
CDR3 protein: CASSVIEGPDTQYF; CDR3 DNA: TGCGCCAGCAGCGTGATTGAGGGCCCGGATACGCAGTATTTT; D gene: -; V gene: TRBV4-3; J gene: TRBJ2-3; clone size: -
CDR3 protein: CASSLGGDYGYTF; CDR3 DNA: TGTGCCAGCAGCTTAGGCGGCGACTATGGCTACACCTTC; D gene: -; V gene: TRBV13; J gene: TRBJ1-2; clone size: -
CDR3 protein: CARQETQYF; CDR3 DNA: TGCGCCAGACAAGAGACCCAGTACTTC; D gene: -; V gene: TRBV23-1; J gene: TRBJ2-5; clone size: few
CDR3 protein: CASSLAARGGDEQFF; CDR3 DNA: TGTGCCAGCAGCTTAGCGGCCCGTGGTGGGGATGAGCAGTTCTTC; D gene: -; V gene: TRBV7-8; J gene: TRBJ2-1; clone size: -
CDR3 protein: CASSHQPGGTEAFF; CDR3 DNA: TGTGCCAGCAGCCACCAGCCAGGGGGCACTGAAGCTTTCTTT; D gene: TRBD1; V gene: TRBV6-5; J gene: TRBJ1-1; clone size: -
CDR3 protein: CASSLSAPTEAFF; CDR3 DNA: TGTGCCAGCAGTTTATCGGCCCCCACTGAAGCTTTCTTT; D gene: -; V gene: TRBV27; J gene: TRBJ1-1; clone size: -
CDR3 protein: CASSVANRGTDTQYF; CDR3 DNA: TGTGCCAGCAGCGTAGCCAACAGGGGGACAGATACGCAGTATTTT; D gene: TRBD1; V gene: TRBV9; J gene: TRBJ2-3; clone size: -
CDR3 protein: CAWSARDPGPFF; CDR3 DNA: TGTGCCTGGAGTGCCCGGGACCCTGGGCCGTTCTTC; D gene: -; V gene: TRBV30; J gene: TRBJ2-1; clone size: -
CDR3 protein: CASSESGVGNSPLHF; CDR3 DNA: TGTGCCAGCAGTGAATCAGGGGTTGGTAATTCACCCCTCCACTTT; D gene: -; V gene: TRBV25-1; J gene: TRBJ1-6; clone size: -
CDR3 protein: CAIPSASSYNEQFF; CDR3 DNA: TGTGCCATTCCGAGCGCGAGCTCCTACAATGAGCAGTTCTTC; D gene: -; V gene: TRBV7-9; J gene: TRBJ2-1; clone size: -
CDR3 protein: CASSLSEGAGYTF; CDR3 DNA: TGTGCCAGCAGTTTATCGGAGGGGGCAGGCTACACCTTC; D gene: TRBD1; V gene: TRBV27; J gene: TRBJ1-2; clone size: -
CDR3 protein: CASSIGNYNEQFF; CDR3 DNA: TGTGCCAGTAGTATCGGGAACTACAATGAGCAGTTCTTC; D gene: -; V gene: TRBV19; J gene: TRBJ2-1; clone size: -
CDR3 protein: CASSLRDRWSGANVLTF; CDR3 DNA: TGTGCCAGTAGTCTCCGGGACAGGTGGTCTGGGGCCAACGTCCTGACTTTC; D gene: TRBD1; V gene: TRBV19; J gene: TRBJ2-6; clone size: few
CDR3 protein: CASSEALTTSGGDTQYF; CDR3 DNA: TGTGCCAGCAGTGAAGCATTAACTACTAGCGGGGGTGATACGCAGTATTTT; D gene: TRBD2; V gene: TRBV2; J gene: TRBJ2-3; clone size: -
CDR3 protein: CASSPSPGRYF; CDR3 DNA: TGCGCCAGCAGTCCCTCCCCTGGGCGGTACTTC; D gene: -; V gene: TRBV23-1; J gene: TRBJ2-7; clone size: few
CDR3 protein: CASGDLDRVNLGYTF; CDR3 DNA: TGTGCTAGTGGAGATTTGGACAGGGTTAACCTCGGCTACACCTTC; D gene: TRBD1; V gene: TRBV12-5; J gene: TRBJ1-2; clone size: few
CDR3 protein: CSVSRDRNTEAFF; CDR3 DNA: TGCAGCGTTAGCCGGGACCGGAACACTGAAGCTTTCTTT; D gene: -; V gene: TRBV29-1; J gene: TRBJ1-1; clone size: few
CDR3 protein: CATSRGQGAAPYEQYF; CDR3 DNA: TGTGCCACCAGCAGAGGACAGGGGGCGGCTCCGTACGAGCAGTACTTC; D gene: TRBD1; V gene: TRBV15; J gene: TRBJ2-7; clone size: -
CDR3 protein: CSVDGQVGTEAFF; CDR3 DNA: TGCAGCGTTGACGGGCAAGTCGGCACTGAAGCTTTCTTT; D gene: -; V gene: TRBV29-1; J gene: TRBJ1-1; clone size: -
CDR3 protein: CSVVRRTGGEQYF; CDR3 DNA: TGCAGCGTTGTTCGTCGAACAGGGGGCGAGCAGTACTTC; D gene: TRBD1; V gene: TRBV29-1; J gene: TRBJ2-7; clone size: few
CDR3 protein: CASSWTGDSPLHF; CDR3 DNA: TGTGCCAGCAGTTGGACAGGGGATTCACCCCTCCACTTT; D gene: TRBD1; V gene: TRBV27; J gene: TRBJ1-6; clone size: -
CDR3 protein: CAWSVKARSKVTDTQYF; CDR3 DNA: TGTGCCTGGAGTGTAAAGGCTCGGTCCAAGGTCACAGATACGCAGTATTTT; D gene: -; V gene: TRBV30; J gene: TRBJ2-3; clone size: few
CDR3 protein: CSVEDRGFKNIQYF; CDR3 DNA: TGCAGCGTTGAAGACAGGGGATTCAAAAACATTCAGTACTTC; D gene: -; V gene: TRBV29-1; J gene: TRBJ2-4; clone size: few
CDR3 protein: CASEKLRGTDTQYF; CDR3 DNA: TGTGCCAGCGAGAAGTTGCGGGGCACAGATACGCAGTATTTT; D gene: -; V gene: TRBV7-6; J gene: TRBJ2-3; clone size: -
CDR3 protein: CASSDRGAAMDGYTF; CDR3 DNA: TGTGCCAGCAGTGACAGGGGAGCGGCTATGGATGGCTACACCTTC; D gene: -; V gene: TRBV25-1; J gene: TRBJ1-2; clone size: -
CDR3 protein: CASSASVEQFF; CDR3 DNA: TGCGCCAGCAGCGCCTCGGTTGAGCAGTTCTTC; D gene: -; V gene: TRBV5-1; J gene: TRBJ2-1; clone size: -
CDR3 protein: CASSLDLGPSYEQYF; CDR3 DNA: TGTGCCAGCAGCTTAGATCTGGGTCCTTCCTACGAGCAGTACTTC; D gene: -; V gene: TRBV11-2; J gene: TRBJ2-7; clone size: -